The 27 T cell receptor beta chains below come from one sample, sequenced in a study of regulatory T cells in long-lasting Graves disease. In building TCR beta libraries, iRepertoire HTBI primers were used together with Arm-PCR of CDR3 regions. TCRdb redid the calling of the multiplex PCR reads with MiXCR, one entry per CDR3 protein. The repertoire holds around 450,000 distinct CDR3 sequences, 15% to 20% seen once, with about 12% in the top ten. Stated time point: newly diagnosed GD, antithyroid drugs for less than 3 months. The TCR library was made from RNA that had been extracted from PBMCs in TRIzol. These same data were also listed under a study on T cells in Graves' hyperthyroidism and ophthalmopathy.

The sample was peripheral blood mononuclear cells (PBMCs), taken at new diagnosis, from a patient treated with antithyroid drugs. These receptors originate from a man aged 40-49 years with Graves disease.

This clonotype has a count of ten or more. Here the CDR3 reads CASSALAIYNEQFF. Here the CDR3 DNA reads TGCGCCAGCAGCGCACTAGCGATCTACAATGAGCAGTTCTTC. The rearrangement uses TRBV5-1 and TRBJ2-1, with TRBD2 matching 7 bases. The CDR3 runs to 14 residues. CDR1 is SGHRS and CDR2 is YFSETQ in the germline V gene. Trimming removed 4 bases from V and 3 bases from J; junction bases left unmatched: 4.

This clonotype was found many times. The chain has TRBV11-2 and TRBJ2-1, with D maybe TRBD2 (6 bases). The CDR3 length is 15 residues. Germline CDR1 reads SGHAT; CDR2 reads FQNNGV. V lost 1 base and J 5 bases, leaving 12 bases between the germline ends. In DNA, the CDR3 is TGTGCCAGCAGCTTAGGAGCTAGCGACCACAATGAGCAGTTCTTC. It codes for CASSLGASDHNEQFF.

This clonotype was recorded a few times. CDR3 region: CASSQVLGSSYEQYF. CDR3 bases: TGTGCCAGCAGCCAAGTCCTAGGAAGCTCCTACGAGCAGTACTTC. The chain has TRBV4-2 and TRBJ2-7; D remains unclear. Per germline, CDR1 LGHNA and CDR2 YNFKEQ. The CDR3 runs to 15 residues. Trimming pared 1 base from V and 0 bases from J, leaving 10 bases between.

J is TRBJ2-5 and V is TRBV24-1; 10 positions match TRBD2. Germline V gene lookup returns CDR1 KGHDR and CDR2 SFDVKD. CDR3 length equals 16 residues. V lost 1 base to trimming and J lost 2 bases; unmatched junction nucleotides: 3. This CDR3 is CATSDLAGGLQETQYF. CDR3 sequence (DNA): TGTGCCACCAGTGATTTAGCGGGAGGGCTGCAAGAGACCCAGTACTTC.

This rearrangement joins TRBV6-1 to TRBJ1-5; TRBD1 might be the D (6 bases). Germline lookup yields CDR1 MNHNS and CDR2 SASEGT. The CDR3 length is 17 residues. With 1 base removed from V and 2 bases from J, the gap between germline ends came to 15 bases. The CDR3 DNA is TGTGCCAGCAGTGAAGAGTGGGGGGGCTTTGGCAATCAGCCCCAGCATTTT. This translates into CASSEEWGGFGNQPQHF.

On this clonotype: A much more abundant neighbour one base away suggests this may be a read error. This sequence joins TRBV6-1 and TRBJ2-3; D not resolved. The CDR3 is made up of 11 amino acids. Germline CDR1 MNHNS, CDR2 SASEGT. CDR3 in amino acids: CTSSIGNTQYF. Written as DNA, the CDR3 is TGTACCAGCAGTATAGGTAATACGCAGTATTTT.

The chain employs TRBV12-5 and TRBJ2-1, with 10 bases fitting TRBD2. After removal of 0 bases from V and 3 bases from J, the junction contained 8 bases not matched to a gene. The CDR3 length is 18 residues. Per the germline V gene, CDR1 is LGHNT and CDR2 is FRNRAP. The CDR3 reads CASGLVGASGRRYNEQFF. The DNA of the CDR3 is TGTGCTAGTGGTTTGGTTGGGGCTAGCGGGAGACGCTACAATGAGCAGTTCTTC.

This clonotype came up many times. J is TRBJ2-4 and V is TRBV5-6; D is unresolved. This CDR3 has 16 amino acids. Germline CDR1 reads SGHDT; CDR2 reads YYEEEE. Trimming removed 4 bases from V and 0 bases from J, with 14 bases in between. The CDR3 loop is CASSQSPLLAKNIQYF. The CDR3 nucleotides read TGTGCCAGCAGCCAATCGCCCTTGTTAGCCAAAAACATTCAGTACTTC.

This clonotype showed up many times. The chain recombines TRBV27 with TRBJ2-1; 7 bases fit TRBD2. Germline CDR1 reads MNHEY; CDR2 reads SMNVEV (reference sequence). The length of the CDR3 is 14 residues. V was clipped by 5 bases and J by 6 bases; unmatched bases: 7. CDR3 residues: CASSGSSGFNEQFF. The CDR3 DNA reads TGTGCCAGCAGTGGGTCTAGCGGCTTCAATGAGCAGTTCTTC.

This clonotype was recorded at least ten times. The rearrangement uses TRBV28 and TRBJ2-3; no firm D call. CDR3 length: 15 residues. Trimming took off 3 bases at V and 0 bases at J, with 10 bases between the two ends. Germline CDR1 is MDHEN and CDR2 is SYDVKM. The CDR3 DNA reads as TGTGCCAGCAGTTTCCTCCGACGGAGCACAGATACGCAGTATTTT. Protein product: CASSFLRRSTDTQYF. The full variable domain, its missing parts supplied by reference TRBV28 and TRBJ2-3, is DVKVTQSSRYLVKRTGEKVFLECVQDMDHENMFWYRQDPGLGLRLIYFSYDVKMKEKGDIPEGYSVSREKKERFSLILESASTNQTSMYLCASSFLRRSTDTQYFGPGTRLTVL.

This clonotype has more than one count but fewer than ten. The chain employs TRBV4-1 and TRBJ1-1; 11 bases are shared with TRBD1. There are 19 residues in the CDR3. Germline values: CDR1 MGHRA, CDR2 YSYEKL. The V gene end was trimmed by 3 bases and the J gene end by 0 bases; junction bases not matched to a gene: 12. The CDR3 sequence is CASSHRPGTGGAVNTEAFF. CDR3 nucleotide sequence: TGCGCCAGCAGCCACCGTCCCGGGACAGGGGGGGCGGTGAACACTGAAGCTTTCTTT.

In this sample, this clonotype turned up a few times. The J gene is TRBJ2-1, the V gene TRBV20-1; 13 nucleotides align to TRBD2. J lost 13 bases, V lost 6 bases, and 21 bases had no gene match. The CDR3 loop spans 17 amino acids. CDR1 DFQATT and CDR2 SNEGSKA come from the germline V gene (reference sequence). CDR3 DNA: TGCAGTGCGCCGAACGGACTAGCGGGAGTGGGCGGGAAGGAACAGTTCTTC. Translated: CSAPNGLAGVGGKEQFF.

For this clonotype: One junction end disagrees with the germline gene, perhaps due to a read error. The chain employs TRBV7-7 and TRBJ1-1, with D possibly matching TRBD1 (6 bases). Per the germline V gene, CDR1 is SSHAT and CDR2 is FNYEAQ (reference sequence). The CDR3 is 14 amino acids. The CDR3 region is CASSSQGQNTEAFF. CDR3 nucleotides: TGTGCTAGCAGTTCCCAGGGACAGAACACTGAAGCTTTCTTT. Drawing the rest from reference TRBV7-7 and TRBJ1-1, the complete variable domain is GAGVSQSPRYKVTKRGQDVTLRCDPISSHATLYWYQQALGQGPEFLTYFNYEAQPDKSGLPSDRFSAERPEGSISTLTIQRTEQRDSAMYRCASSSQGQNTEAFFGQGTRLTVV.

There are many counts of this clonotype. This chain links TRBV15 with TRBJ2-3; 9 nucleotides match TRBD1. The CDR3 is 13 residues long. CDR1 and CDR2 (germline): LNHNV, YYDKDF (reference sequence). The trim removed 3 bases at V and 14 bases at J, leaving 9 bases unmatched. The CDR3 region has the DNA TGTGCCACCAGCAGCCTACAGGGGGCCTCGACGTATTTT. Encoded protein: CATSSLQGASTYF.

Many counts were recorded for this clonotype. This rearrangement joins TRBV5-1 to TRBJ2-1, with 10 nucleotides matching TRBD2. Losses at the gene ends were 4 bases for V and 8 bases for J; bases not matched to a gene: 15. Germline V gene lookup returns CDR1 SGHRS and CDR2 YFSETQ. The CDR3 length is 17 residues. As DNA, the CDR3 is TGCGCCAGCAGCCCTTTCGGACTAGCGGTTTCAGGGGATGAGCAGTTCTTC. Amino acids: CASSPFGLAVSGDEQFF.

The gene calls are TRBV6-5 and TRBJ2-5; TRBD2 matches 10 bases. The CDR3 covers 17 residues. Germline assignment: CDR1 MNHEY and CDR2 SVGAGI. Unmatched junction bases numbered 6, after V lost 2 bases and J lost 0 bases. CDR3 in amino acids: CASSYTRLAGYQETQYF. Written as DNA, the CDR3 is TGTGCCAGCAGTTACACCCGACTAGCGGGTTACCAAGAGACCCAGTACTTC.

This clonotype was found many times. CDR3 protein: CASLPVEDSSEAFF. DNA of the CDR3: TGTGCCAGCTTACCAGTGGAGGACAGCTCTGAAGCTTTCTTT. The chain carries TRBV6-1 and TRBJ1-1, with a possible D match to TRBD1 (6 bases). Germline CDR1 reads MNHNS; CDR2 reads SASEGT. This CDR3 comprises 14 residues. Deletions cut 8 bases from V and 6 bases from J, with 19 bases between.

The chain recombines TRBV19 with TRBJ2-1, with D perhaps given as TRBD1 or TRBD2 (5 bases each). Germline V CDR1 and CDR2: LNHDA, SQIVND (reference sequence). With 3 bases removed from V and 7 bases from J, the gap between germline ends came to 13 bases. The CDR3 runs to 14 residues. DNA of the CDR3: TGTGCCAGTAGTATCCTGGGGGTACTTAATGAGCAGTTCTTC. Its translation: CASSILGVLNEQFF.

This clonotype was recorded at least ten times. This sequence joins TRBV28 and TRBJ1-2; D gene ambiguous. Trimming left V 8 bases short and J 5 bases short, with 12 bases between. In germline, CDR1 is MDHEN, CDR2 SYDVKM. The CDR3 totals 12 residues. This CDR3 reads CASALGPYGYTF. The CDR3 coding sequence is TGTGCCAGCGCTTTAGGGCCTTATGGCTACACCTTC.

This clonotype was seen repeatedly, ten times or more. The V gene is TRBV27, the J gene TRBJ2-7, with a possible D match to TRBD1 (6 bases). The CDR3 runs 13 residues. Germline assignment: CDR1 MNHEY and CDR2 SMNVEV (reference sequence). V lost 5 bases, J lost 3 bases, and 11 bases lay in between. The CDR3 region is CASSLRDNYEQYF. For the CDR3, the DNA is TGTGCCAGCAGTCTCCGGGACAACTACGAGCAGTACTTC.

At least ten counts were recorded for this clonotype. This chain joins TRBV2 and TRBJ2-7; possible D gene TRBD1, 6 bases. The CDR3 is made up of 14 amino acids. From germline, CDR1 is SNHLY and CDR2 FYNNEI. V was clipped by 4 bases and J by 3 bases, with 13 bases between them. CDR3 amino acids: CASSGATGNYEQYF. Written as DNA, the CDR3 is TGTGCCAGCAGTGGGGCGACAGGAAACTACGAGCAGTACTTC.

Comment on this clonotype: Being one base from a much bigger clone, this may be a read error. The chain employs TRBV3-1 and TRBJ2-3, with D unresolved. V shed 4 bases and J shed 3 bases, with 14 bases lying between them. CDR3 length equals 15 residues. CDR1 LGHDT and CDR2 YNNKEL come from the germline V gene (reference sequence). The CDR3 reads CASSPVGIVTDTQYF. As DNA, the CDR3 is TGTGCCAGCAGCCCGGTTGGAATCGTGACAGATACGCAGTATTTT.

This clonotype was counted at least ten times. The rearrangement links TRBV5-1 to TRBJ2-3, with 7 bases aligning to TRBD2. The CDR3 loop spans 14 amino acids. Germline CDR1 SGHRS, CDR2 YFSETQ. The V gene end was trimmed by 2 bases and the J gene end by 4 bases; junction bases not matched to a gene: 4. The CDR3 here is CASSFGTIADTQYF. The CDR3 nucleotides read TGCGCCAGCAGCTTCGGGACTATTGCAGATACGCAGTATTTT.

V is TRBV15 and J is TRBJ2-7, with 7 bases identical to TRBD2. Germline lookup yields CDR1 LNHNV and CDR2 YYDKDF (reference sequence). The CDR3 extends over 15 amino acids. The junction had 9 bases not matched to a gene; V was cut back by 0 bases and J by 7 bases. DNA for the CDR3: TGTGCCACCAGCAGAGATACCGCGGGAGTGCGGGAGCAGTACTTC. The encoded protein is CATSRDTAGVREQYF.

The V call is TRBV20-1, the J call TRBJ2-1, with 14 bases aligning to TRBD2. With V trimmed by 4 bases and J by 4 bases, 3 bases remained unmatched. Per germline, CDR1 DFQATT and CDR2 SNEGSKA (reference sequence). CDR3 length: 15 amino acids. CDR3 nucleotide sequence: TGCAGTGCTAAGGGACTAGCGGGAGAGTACAATGAGCAGTTCTTC. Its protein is CSAKGLAGEYNEQFF.

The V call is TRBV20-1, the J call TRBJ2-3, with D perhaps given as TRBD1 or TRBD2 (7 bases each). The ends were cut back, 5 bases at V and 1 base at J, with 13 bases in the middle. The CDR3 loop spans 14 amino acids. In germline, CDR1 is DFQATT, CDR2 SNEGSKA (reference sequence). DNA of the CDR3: TGCAGTGCTGAGGGAGGGGGCGGCACAGATACGCAGTATTTT. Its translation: CSAEGGGGTDTQYF.

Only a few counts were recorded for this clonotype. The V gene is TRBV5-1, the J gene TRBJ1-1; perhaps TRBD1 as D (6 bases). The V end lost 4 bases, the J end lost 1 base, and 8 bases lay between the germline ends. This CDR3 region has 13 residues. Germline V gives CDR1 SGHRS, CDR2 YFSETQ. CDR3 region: CASSMGQNTEAFF. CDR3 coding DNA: TGCGCCAGCAGCATGGGACAGAACACTGAAGCTTTCTTT.